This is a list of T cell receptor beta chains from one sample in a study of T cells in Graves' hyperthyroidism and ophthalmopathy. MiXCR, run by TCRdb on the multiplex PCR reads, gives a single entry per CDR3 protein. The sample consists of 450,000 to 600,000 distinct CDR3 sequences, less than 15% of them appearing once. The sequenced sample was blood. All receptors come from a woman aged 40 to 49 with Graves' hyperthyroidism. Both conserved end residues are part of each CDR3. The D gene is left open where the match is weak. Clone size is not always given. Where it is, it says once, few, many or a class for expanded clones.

cdr3_aa: CASTHRGSSGKETQYF; j_call: TRBJ2-5; v_call: TRBV27; clone_size: many; d_call: TRBD2
cdr3_aa: CAWQDRPSSYEQYF; j_call: TRBJ2-7; v_call: TRBV30; clone_size: NA; d_call: NA
cdr3_aa: CASSPGTSGSRGYNEQFF; j_call: TRBJ2-1; v_call: TRBV12-3/TRBV12-4; clone_size: many; d_call: TRBD2
cdr3_aa: CASGRRNTEAFF; j_call: TRBJ1-1; v_call: TRBV14; clone_size: NA; d_call: NA
cdr3_aa: CASRLETGSTDTQYF; j_call: TRBJ2-3; v_call: TRBV2; clone_size: many; d_call: TRBD1
cdr3_aa: CASSPQGPSGGDAHEQYF; j_call: TRBJ2-7; v_call: TRBV7-9; clone_size: many; d_call: TRBD2
cdr3_aa: CASSLVRYGGELFF; j_call: TRBJ2-2; v_call: TRBV11-2; clone_size: NA; d_call: NA
cdr3_aa: CASSPENEQFF; j_call: TRBJ2-1; v_call: TRBV18; clone_size: many; d_call: NA
cdr3_aa: CASSESGITGELFF; j_call: TRBJ2-2; v_call: TRBV2; clone_size: few; d_call: NA
cdr3_aa: CASSTGVFTDTQYF; j_call: TRBJ2-3; v_call: TRBV5-1; clone_size: many; d_call: NA
cdr3_aa: CASSRQGNGSPLHF; j_call: TRBJ1-6; v_call: TRBV12-3/TRBV12-4; clone_size: many; d_call: TRBD1
cdr3_aa: CASSPETGNYGYTF; j_call: TRBJ1-2; v_call: TRBV5-4; clone_size: many; d_call: TRBD1
cdr3_aa: CASRLAGLNTGELFF; j_call: TRBJ2-2; v_call: TRBV14; clone_size: NA; d_call: TRBD2
cdr3_aa: CASSVDGSRSNEQFF; j_call: TRBJ2-1; v_call: TRBV9; clone_size: few; d_call: NA
cdr3_aa: CATRGTSGRNEQFF; j_call: TRBJ2-1; v_call: TRBV15; clone_size: few; d_call: TRBD2
cdr3_aa: CSASLGGQGPNSNQPQHF; j_call: TRBJ1-5; v_call: TRBV20-1; clone_size: NA; d_call: TRBD1
cdr3_aa: CASPPRFVQATNTGELFF; j_call: TRBJ2-2; v_call: TRBV18; clone_size: NA; d_call: NA
cdr3_aa: CASSYAGTATNYEQYF; j_call: TRBJ2-7; v_call: TRBV6-1; clone_size: many; d_call: TRBD1
cdr3_aa: CATSRGKTGETQYF; j_call: TRBJ2-5; v_call: TRBV15; clone_size: NA; d_call: TRBD1
cdr3_aa: CSAYRPEAFGYTF; j_call: TRBJ1-2; v_call: TRBV20-1; clone_size: NA; d_call: NA
cdr3_aa: CASGSSGRGAKNIQYF; j_call: TRBJ2-4; v_call: TRBV2; clone_size: few; d_call: TRBD2
cdr3_aa: CATLDLETQYF; j_call: TRBJ2-5; v_call: TRBV10-3; clone_size: few; d_call: NA
cdr3_aa: CASSLRQEGNQPQHF; j_call: TRBJ1-5; v_call: TRBV27; clone_size: NA; d_call: NA
cdr3_aa: CASSENIVTASGNTIYF; j_call: TRBJ1-3; v_call: TRBV6-1; clone_size: NA; d_call: NA
cdr3_aa: CASSYSPGQRTYEQYF; j_call: TRBJ2-7; v_call: TRBV6-6; clone_size: NA; d_call: NA
cdr3_aa: CASSKSGHFNEQFF; j_call: TRBJ2-1; v_call: TRBV7-8; clone_size: NA; d_call: NA